This T cell receptor (beta chain) is from a study of OX40 agonist ivuxolimab in advanced cancers. Study background: Patients achieving partial responses numbered three: one hepatocellular carcinoma case and two cutaneous melanoma cases. Study-wide results and caveats: Among the lowest levels of clonal expansion were found in partial responders at 0.1-3.0 mg/kg.

The repertoire was sequenced with immunoSEQ multiplex PCR; TCRdb's copy has only in-frame clones and lacks some. This sample yields roughly 100,000 clones, of which 90% are seen a single time; more than 0.4% belongs to the top ten. In regard to this clone: What it binds is not known.

Trimming shortened V by 5 bases and J by 5 bases, and 10 bases separated the two germline ends. Germline assignment: CDR1 SGHDT and CDR2 YYEEEE. The CDR3 totals 12 residues. Source: CD4+ or CD8+ T cells sorted from blood, taken in a trial of the OX40 agonist ivuxolimab. This receptor was taken from an adult with an advanced solid tumor such as melanoma, head and neck, liver or kidney cancer. This chain uses TRBV5-6 with TRBJ1-2; D unresolved. CDR3 bases: TGTGCCAGCAGTCCCCAGTTGTATGGCTACACCTTC. Translating gives CASSPQLYGYTF.